This paragraph reports one T cell receptor (beta chain). Assay: immunoSEQ multiplex PCR; the TCRdb copy retains only in-frame clones and omits some. The sample carries 15,000 to 20,000 clones, 65% to 85% recorded once. The data derive from a study of ipilimumab plus nivolumab after autologous stem cell transplantation. Whole-study context: Typical patient got roughly 5 ipilimumab doses and 7 or 8 nivolumab doses (median).

Ipilimumab, 1 mg/kg, started 14 to 28 days after autologous transplant. The CDR3 has 15 residues. V shed 3 bases, J shed 1 base, and the junction held 1 base outside the gene matches. CDR1 and CDR2 (germline): SGHRS, YFSETQ. This clonotype was obtained from a male donor with diffuse large B-cell lymphoma. The V call is TRBV5-1, the J call TRBJ2-6; 7 bases map to TRBD1. Sequenced here: PBMCs, sampled in a trial of ipilimumab plus nivolumab as post-transplant consolidation. CDR3 nucleotides: TGCGCCAGCAGCTCACAGGGGTCTGGGGCCAACGTCCTGACTTTC. It yields the protein CASSSQGSGANVLTF.